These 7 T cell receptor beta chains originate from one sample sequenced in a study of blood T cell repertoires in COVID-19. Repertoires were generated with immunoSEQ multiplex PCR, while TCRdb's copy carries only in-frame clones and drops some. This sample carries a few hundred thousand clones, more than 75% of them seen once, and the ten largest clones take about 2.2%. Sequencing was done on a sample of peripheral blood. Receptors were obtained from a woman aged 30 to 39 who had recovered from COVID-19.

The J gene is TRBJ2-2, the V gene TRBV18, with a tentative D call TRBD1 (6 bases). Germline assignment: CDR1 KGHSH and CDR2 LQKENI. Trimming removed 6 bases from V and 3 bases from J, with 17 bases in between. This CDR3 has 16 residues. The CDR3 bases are TGTGCCAGCTCCCTTACATCCGGGACACACACCGGGGAGCTGTTTTTT. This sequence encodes CASSLTSGTHTGELFF.

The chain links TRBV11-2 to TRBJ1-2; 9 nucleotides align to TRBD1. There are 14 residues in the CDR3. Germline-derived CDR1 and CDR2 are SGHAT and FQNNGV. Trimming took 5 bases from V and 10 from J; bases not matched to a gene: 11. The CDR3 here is CASSGLGTGLAYTF. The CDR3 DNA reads TGTGCCAGCAGCGGCCTAGGGACAGGGTTGGCCTACACCTTC.

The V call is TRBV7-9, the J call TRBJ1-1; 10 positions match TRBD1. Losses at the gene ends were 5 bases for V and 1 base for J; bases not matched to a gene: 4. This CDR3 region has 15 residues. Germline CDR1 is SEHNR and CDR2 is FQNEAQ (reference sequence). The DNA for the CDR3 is TGTGCCAGCAGCCCCTGGACAGGGGGGAACACTGAAGCTTTCTTT. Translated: CASSPWTGGNTEAFF.

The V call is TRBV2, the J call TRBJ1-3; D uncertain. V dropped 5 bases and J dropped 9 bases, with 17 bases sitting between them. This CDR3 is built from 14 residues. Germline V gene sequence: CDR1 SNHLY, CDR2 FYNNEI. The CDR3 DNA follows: TGTGCCAGCAGTCCGAACAATAAAGGGAGCACCATATATTTT. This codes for CASSPNNKGSTIYF.

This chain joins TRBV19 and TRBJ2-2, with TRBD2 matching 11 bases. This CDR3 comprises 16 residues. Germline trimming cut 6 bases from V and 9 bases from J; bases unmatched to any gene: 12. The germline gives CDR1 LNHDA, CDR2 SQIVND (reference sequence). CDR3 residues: CASSPLAGGLVRELFF. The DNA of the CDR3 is TGTGCCAGTAGCCCGCTAGCGGGGGGCCTGGTCCGGGAGCTGTTTTTT.

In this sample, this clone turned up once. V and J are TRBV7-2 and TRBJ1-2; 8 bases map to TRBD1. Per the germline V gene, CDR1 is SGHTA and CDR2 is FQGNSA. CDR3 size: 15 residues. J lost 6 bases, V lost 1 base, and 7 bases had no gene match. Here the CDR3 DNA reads TGTGCCAGCAGCTTAGGGACAGGGAGGTACAATGGCTACACCTTC. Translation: CASSLGTGRYNGYTF.

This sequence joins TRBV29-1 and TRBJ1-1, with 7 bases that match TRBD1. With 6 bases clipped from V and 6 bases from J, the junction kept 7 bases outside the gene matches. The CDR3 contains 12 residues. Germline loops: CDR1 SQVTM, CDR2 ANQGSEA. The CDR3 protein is CSVLRQGPEAFF. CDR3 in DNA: TGCAGCGTATTGAGACAGGGCCCTGAAGCTTTCTTT.